These T cell receptor beta chains were read from a single sample in a study of cytomegalovirus exposure and HLA in healthy donors. The table came from immunoSEQ multiplex PCR; TCRdb's copy has only in-frame clones and leaves some out. The sample holds roughly 130,000 clones, around nine tenths seen once. The sample was PBMCs. All receptors derive from a man younger than 45 in good health and CMV-seronegative. Both conserved end residues are part of each CDR3. A D gene is named only where the DNA matches it firmly. Only part of the rows carry a size: once, few, many, or a class if the clone is expanded.

D: NA
size: NA
V: TRBV11-2
J: TRBJ2-7
CDR3: CASSSLLRTYEQYF
DNA: TGTGCCAGCAGCTCTTTACTAAGGACCTACGAGCAGTACTTC

D: NA
size: once
V: TRBV27
J: TRBJ1-5
CDR3: CASSLHPDRSNQPQHF
DNA: TGTGCCAGCAGTCTCCACCCCGACAGGAGCAATCAGCCCCAGCATTTT

D: NA
size: medium-sized
V: TRBV18
J: TRBJ2-1
CDR3: CASSPPSYWYNEQFF
DNA: TGTGCCAGCTCACCACCATCTTACTGGTACAATGAGCAGTTCTTC

D: NA
size: NA
V: TRBV2
J: TRBJ1-4
CDR3: CASIGWASNEKLFF
DNA: TGTGCCAGCATAGGTTGGGCCTCTAATGAAAAACTGTTTTTT

D: TRBD1
size: few
V: TRBV6-5
J: TRBJ1-1
CDR3: CASRALGGRPAFF
DNA: TGTGCCAGCAGGGCGTTAGGGGGCAGGCCAGCTTTCTTT

D: NA
size: NA
V: TRBV7-9
J: TRBJ2-1
CDR3: CASSLLRGEAYNEQFF
DNA: TGTGCCAGCAGCTTACTCCGCGGGGAAGCCTACAATGAGCAGTTCTTC

D: NA
size: NA
V: TRBV9
J: TRBJ2-1
CDR3: CASSPVGLTYNEQFF
DNA: TGTGCCAGCAGCCCTGTGGGCTTGACCTACAATGAGCAGTTCTTC

D: NA
size: NA
V: TRBV6-1
J: TRBJ1-1
CDR3: CASRLQGSTTEAFF
DNA: TGTGCCAGCAGGCTACAGGGATCGACCACTGAAGCTTTCTTT

D: TRBD2
size: few
V: TRBV7-2
J: TRBJ2-2
CDR3: CASSPGPGRAGHTGELFF
DNA: TGTGCCAGCAGCCCAGGCCCCGGGAGGGCCGGGCACACCGGGGAGCTGTTTTTT

D: NA
size: few
V: TRBV25-1
J: TRBJ1-4
CDR3: CASSALRAANEKLFF
DNA: TGTGCCAGCAGTGCGCTCAGGGCCGCTAATGAAAAACTGTTTTTT

D: TRBD2
size: NA
V: TRBV11-2
J: TRBJ2-3
CDR3: CASSREAGYTDTQYF
DNA: TGTGCCAGCAGCCGAGAAGCGGGATACACAGATACGCAGTATTTT

D: TRBD2
size: once
V: TRBV18
J: TRBJ2-1
CDR3: CASSPGTSRNNEQFF
DNA: TGTGCCAGCTCACCTGGGACTAGCAGGAACAATGAGCAGTTCTTC

D: TRBD1
size: NA
V: TRBV7-9
J: TRBJ2-2
CDR3: CASSLVGAGTGFTGELFF
DNA: TGTGCCAGCAGCTTAGTGGGCGCCGGGACAGGGTTCACCGGGGAGCTGTTTTTT

D: NA
size: NA
V: TRBV7-2
J: TRBJ2-3
CDR3: CASSPSGGLGTDTQYF
DNA: TGTGCCAGCAGCCCCTCGGGGGGCCTGGGCACAGATACGCAGTATTTT

D: NA
size: NA
V: TRBV27
J: TRBJ2-1
CDR3: CASSLSAGYNEQFF
DNA: TGTGCCAGCAGTTTAAGCGCGGGATACAATGAGCAGTTCTTC

D: TRBD2
size: NA
V: TRBV5-1
J: TRBJ2-1
CDR3: CASSLRGLAGEYYNEQFF
DNA: TGCGCCAGCAGCTTAAGGGGACTAGCGGGAGAATACTACAATGAGCAGTTCTTC

D: NA
size: NA
V: TRBV14
J: TRBJ2-7
CDR3: CASSQGVRSEQYF
DNA: TGTGCCAGCAGCCAAGGTGTTCGTAGCGAGCAGTACTTC

D: TRBD2
size: NA
V: TRBV11-2
J: TRBJ2-5
CDR3: CASSTGEREWETQYF
DNA: TGTGCCAGCAGCACCGGGGAGCGGGAGTGGGAGACCCAGTACTTC

D: NA
size: NA
V: TRBV7-9
J: TRBJ2-3
CDR3: CAPSRASDTQYF
DNA: TGTGCCCCCTCGAGGGCCTCAGATACGCAGTATTTT

D: NA
size: NA
V: TRBV19
J: TRBJ1-2
CDR3: CASSIADNYGYTF
DNA: TGTGCCAGTAGTATTGCGGATAACTATGGCTACACCTTC

D: NA
size: NA
V: TRBV18
J: TRBJ2-7
CDR3: CASSPGLQYEQYF
DNA: TGTGCCAGCTCACCGGGACTGCAATACGAGCAGTACTTC

D: NA
size: once
V: TRBV4-1
J: TRBJ2-1
CDR3: CASSVGYGVHEQFF
DNA: TGCGCCAGCAGCGTAGGTTACGGGGTCCATGAGCAGTTCTTC

D: TRBD2
size: NA
V: TRBV2
J: TRBJ2-5
CDR3: CASSPGTSTQETQYF
DNA: TGTGCCAGCAGCCCAGGGACTAGTACGCAAGAGACCCAGTACTTC

D: TRBD2
size: NA
V: TRBV5-1
J: TRBJ2-1
CDR3: CASSLLAGDGEQFF
DNA: TGCGCCAGCAGCTTGCTAGCGGGAGACGGTGAGCAGTTCTTC

D: NA
size: NA
V: TRBV6-5
J: TRBJ1-2
CDR3: CATTGGGGYTF
DNA: TGTGCCACCACGGGGGGGGGCGGCTACACCTTC

D: TRBD2
size: NA
V: TRBV6-1
J: TRBJ2-7
CDR3: CASSEVSSGSYEQYF
DNA: TGTGCCAGCAGTGAAGTGTCTAGCGGGTCCTACGAGCAGTACTTC

D: NA
size: NA
V: TRBV19
J: TRBJ1-5
CDR3: CASSISQVNQPQHF
DNA: TGTGCCAGTAGTATCTCACAGGTCAATCAGCCCCAGCATTTT

D: NA
size: once
V: TRBV6-5
J: TRBJ2-7
CDR3: CASSYSAGGRYEQYF
DNA: TGTGCCAGCAGTTACTCGGCAGGAGGCAGGTACGAGCAGTACTTC

D: NA
size: NA
V: TRBV6-5
J: TRBJ1-1
CDR3: CASSYGGDRSEAFF
DNA: TGTGCCAGCAGTTACGGAGGGGATCGGAGTGAAGCTTTCTTT

D: TRBD2
size: NA
V: TRBV30
J: TRBJ2-3
CDR3: CAWSPSGSFSDTQYF
DNA: TGTGCCTGGAGTCCCAGCGGGAGTTTTTCAGATACGCAGTATTTT

D: NA
size: NA
V: TRBV7-2
J: TRBJ2-7
CDR3: CASSLVGTGAFVEQYF
DNA: TGTGCCAGCAGCTTAGTGGGGACGGGAGCTTTTGTCGAGCAGTACTTC

D: TRBD2
size: NA
V: TRBV4-1
J: TRBJ2-1
CDR3: CASSQDISELAGLNEQFF
DNA: TGCGCCAGCAGCCAAGATATTAGCGAACTAGCGGGACTCAATGAGCAGTTCTTC

D: NA
size: NA
V: TRBV27
J: TRBJ2-7
CDR3: CASSLTGSYEQYF
DNA: TGTGCCAGCAGTTTGACAGGCTCCTACGAGCAGTACTTC

D: TRBD2
size: NA
V: TRBV19
J: TRBJ2-1
CDR3: CASSDSGYSYNEQFF
DNA: TGTGCCAGTAGTGATAGCGGGTACTCCTACAATGAGCAGTTCTTC

D: NA
size: NA
V: TRBV2
J: TRBJ2-3
CDR3: CASVRRTDTQYF
DNA: TGTGCCAGCGTGCGTCGAACAGATACGCAGTATTTT

D: TRBD2
size: few
V: TRBV9
J: TRBJ2-7
CDR3: CASSVGSSGRFGYEQYF
DNA: TGTGCCAGCAGCGTAGGGTCTAGCGGGAGATTCGGCTACGAGCAGTACTTC

D: TRBD1
size: NA
V: TRBV7-9
J: TRBJ2-7
CDR3: CASDRGYEQYF
DNA: TGTGCCAGCGACAGGGGCTACGAGCAGTACTTC

D: NA
size: NA
V: TRBV15
J: TRBJ2-7
CDR3: CATSRDLTDQFYEQYF
DNA: TGTGCCACCAGCAGAGACCTGACAGACCAATTCTACGAGCAGTACTTC

D: TRBD1
size: NA
V: TRBV6-6
J: TRBJ1-4
CDR3: CASSERQGDNEKLFF
DNA: TGTGCCAGCAGCGAGAGACAGGGGGATAATGAAAAACTGTTTTTT

D: NA
size: NA
V: TRBV15
J: TRBJ2-1
CDR3: CATSRESSAYNEQFF
DNA: TGTGCCACCAGCAGAGAGAGCTCCGCCTACAATGAGCAGTTCTTC

D: NA
size: NA
V: TRBV12-5
J: TRBJ1-6
CDR3: CASGFQGTSPLHF
DNA: TGTGCTAGTGGTTTTCAGGGGACTTCACCCCTCCACTTT

D: TRBD2
size: NA
V: TRBV19
J: TRBJ2-1
CDR3: CASNLAGDYNEQFF
DNA: TGTGCCAGTAACCTAGCGGGAGACTACAATGAGCAGTTCTTC

D: TRBD1
size: NA
V: TRBV11-2
J: TRBJ1-5
CDR3: CASSAGTGEQPQHF
DNA: TGTGCCAGCAGCGCCGGGACAGGGGAACAGCCCCAGCATTTT

D: TRBD1
size: NA
V: TRBV6-5
J: TRBJ2-5
CDR3: CASSSDRPRETQYF
DNA: TGTGCCAGCAGTTCGGACAGGCCCAGGGAGACCCAGTACTTC

D: TRBD2
size: NA
V: TRBV4-1
J: TRBJ2-1
CDR3: CASSQDVTSGLYNEQFF
DNA: TGCGCCAGCAGCCAGGATGTGACTAGCGGACTTTACAATGAGCAGTTCTTC

D: TRBD1
size: NA
V: TRBV6-5
J: TRBJ2-7
CDR3: CASSYTTTGGYEQYF
DNA: TGTGCCAGCAGTTACACAACGACAGGGGGCTACGAGCAGTACTTC

D: TRBD2
size: NA
V: TRBV27
J: TRBJ2-1
CDR3: CASSRTPSGRTSLEFF
DNA: TGTGCCAGCAGTCGAACCCCTAGCGGGAGGACCTCGTTAGAGTTCTTC

D: TRBD1
size: once
V: TRBV4-3
J: TRBJ2-7
CDR3: CASSQGRDRNGYEQYF
DNA: TGCGCCAGCAGCCAAGGAAGGGACAGGAATGGCTACGAGCAGTACTTC

D: TRBD2
size: NA
V: TRBV6-4
J: TRBJ2-3
CDR3: CASSDSSSGTDTQYF
DNA: TGTGCCAGCAGTGACTCCTCTAGCGGGACAGATACGCAGTATTTT

D: TRBD1
size: NA
V: TRBV29-1
J: TRBJ2-5
CDR3: CSVAGTAEQETQYF
DNA: TGCAGCGTTGCAGGGACAGCTGAACAAGAGACCCAGTACTTC

D: NA
size: NA
V: TRBV6-1
J: TRBJ2-7
CDR3: CASSERRGGGGYEQYF
DNA: TGTGCCAGCAGTGAAAGGCGAGGGGGGGGAGGCTACGAGCAGTACTTC

D: NA
size: few
V: TRBV7-6
J: TRBJ1-2
CDR3: CASSLALSYGYTF
DNA: TGTGCCAGCAGCTTAGCGCTAAGCTATGGCTACACCTTC

D: TRBD1
size: many
V: TRBV6-4
J: TRBJ1-1
CDR3: CASSAGQGADEAFF
DNA: TGTGCCAGCAGTGCCGGACAGGGGGCTGATGAAGCTTTCTTT

D: TRBD2
size: NA
V: TRBV18
J: TRBJ2-2
CDR3: CASSPYTGLAGAGELFF
DNA: TGTGCCAGCTCACCTTATACTGGACTAGCGGGAGCGGGGGAGCTGTTTTTT

D: NA
size: NA
V: TRBV7-9
J: TRBJ2-2
CDR3: CASSAAGELFF
DNA: TGTGCCAGCAGTGCAGCCGGGGAGCTGTTTTTT

D: TRBD1
size: NA
V: TRBV7-9
J: TRBJ2-3
CDR3: CASSPRDREPTDTQYF
DNA: TGTGCCAGCAGCCCCAGAGACAGGGAACCCACAGATACGCAGTATTTT

D: NA
size: NA
V: TRBV5-6
J: TRBJ1-5
CDR3: CASSLGGDQPQHF
DNA: TGTGCCAGCAGCTTGGGGGGGGATCAGCCCCAGCATTTT